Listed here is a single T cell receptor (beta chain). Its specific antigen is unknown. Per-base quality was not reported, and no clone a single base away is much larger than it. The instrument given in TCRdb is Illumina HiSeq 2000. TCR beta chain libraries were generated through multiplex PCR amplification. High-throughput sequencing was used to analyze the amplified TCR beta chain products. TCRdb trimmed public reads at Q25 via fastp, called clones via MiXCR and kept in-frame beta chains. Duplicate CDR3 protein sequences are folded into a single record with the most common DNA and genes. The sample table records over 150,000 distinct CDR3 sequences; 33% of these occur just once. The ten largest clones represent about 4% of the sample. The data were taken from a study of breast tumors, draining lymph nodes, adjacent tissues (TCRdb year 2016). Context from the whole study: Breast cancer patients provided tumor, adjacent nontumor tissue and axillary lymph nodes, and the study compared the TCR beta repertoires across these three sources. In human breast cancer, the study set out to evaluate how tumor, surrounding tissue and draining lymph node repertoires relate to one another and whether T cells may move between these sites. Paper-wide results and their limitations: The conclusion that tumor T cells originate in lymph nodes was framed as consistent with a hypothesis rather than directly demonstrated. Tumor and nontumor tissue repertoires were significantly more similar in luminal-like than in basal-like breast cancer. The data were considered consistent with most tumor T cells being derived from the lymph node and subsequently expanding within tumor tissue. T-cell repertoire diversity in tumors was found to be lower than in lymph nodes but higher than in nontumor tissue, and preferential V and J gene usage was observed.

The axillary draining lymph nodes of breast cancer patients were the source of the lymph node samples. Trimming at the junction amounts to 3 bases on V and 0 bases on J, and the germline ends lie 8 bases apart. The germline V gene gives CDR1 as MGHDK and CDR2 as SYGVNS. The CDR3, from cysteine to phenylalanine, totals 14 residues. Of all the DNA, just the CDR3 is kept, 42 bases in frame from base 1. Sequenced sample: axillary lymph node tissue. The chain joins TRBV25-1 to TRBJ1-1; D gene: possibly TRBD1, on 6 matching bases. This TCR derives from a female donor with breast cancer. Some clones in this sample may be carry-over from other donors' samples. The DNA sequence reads TGTGCCAGCAGTGAGACAGGTGTGAACACTGAAGCTTTCTTT. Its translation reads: CASSETGVNTEAFF.